This TCR beta chain was sequenced during a study of radiation and T cells in renal cell carcinoma. Overall study context: Nephrectomy followed 15 Gy stereotactic body radiation by 4 weeks.

The CDR3 has 14 residues. The V gene's germline CDR1 is SGHNT and CDR2 YYREEE (reference sequence). V lost 4 bases and J 5 bases, leaving 12 bases between the germline ends. Clones were sequenced by immunoSEQ multiplex PCR, and TCRdb holds only the in-frame ones, with some missing. Here the sample spans under 150,000 clones, roughly four fifths being singletons. This clone was seen more than once but under ten times. Time point defined: blood 2 weeks post-SBRT. As for treatment: 15 Gy SBRT to primary tumor, nephrectomy 4 weeks later. The material was blood, obtained from a patient whose treatment included radiotherapy and nephrectomy. This TCR was recovered from a woman between 55 and 75 years old with renal cell carcinoma. This chain connects TRBV5-4 to TRBJ2-2, with D possibly TRBD2 on 5 matching bases. The DNA of the CDR3 is TGTGCCAGCAGCCCGAGGACTGGTACCGGGGAGCTGTTTTTT. Translation: CASSPRTGTGELFF. The full variable domain, its missing parts supplied by reference TRBV5-4 and TRBJ2-2, is ETGVTQSPTHLIKTRGQQVTLRCSSQSGHNTVSWYQQALGQGPQFIFQYYREEENGRGNFPPRFSGLQFPNYSSELNVNALELDDSALYLCASSPRTGTGELFFGEGSRLTVL.